This passage covers 14 T cell receptor beta chains from one sample sequenced in a study of shared clonotypes between healthy human individuals. Sequencing used immunoSEQ multiplex PCR; TCRdb keeps in-frame clones, though not all of them. The sample lists 2,500,000 or so clones, over 85% occurring once. Sequenced input: naive CD4+ T cells sorted from blood. Regarding subset: CD45RA+ positively selected. These receptors were taken from a man between 18 and 29 years old in good health.

The sample holds one count of this clone. This chain uses TRBV5-4 with TRBJ2-4; either TRBD1 or TRBD2 may fit D (5 bases each). Germline V lookup: CDR1 SGHNT, CDR2 YYREEE (reference sequence). The CDR3 has 13 amino acids. The V and J ends lost 4 bases and 7 bases respectively, with 12 bases between them. CDR3 sequence reads: CASSIRGGNIQYF. Here the CDR3 DNA reads TGTGCCAGCAGCATCCGGGGCGGGAACATTCAGTACTTC. The full variable domain, completed using reference TRBV5-4 and TRBJ2-4, is ETGVTQSPTHLIKTRGQQVTLRCSSQSGHNTVSWYQQALGQGPQFIFQYYREEENGRGNFPPRFSGLQFPNYSSELNVNALELDDSALYLCASSIRGGNIQYFGAGTRLSVL.

This chain links TRBV5-5 with TRBJ2-2; no reliable D call. Looked up from germline, CDR1 is SGHKS and CDR2 is YYEKEE (reference sequence). Trimming removed 0 bases at V and 8 bases at J, with 11 bases between. The CDR3 runs 14 residues. In nucleotides, the CDR3 is TGTGCCAGCAGCTTGGTTCCTGGACCGGGGGAGCTGTTTTTT. Its protein product is CASSLVPGPGELFF.

V gene TRBV6-6 combines with J gene TRBJ1-1; D possibly corresponds to TRBD1 (5 bases). CDR3 length: 16 amino acids. The germline V gene has CDR1 MNHNY and CDR2 SVGAGI (reference sequence). Trimming shortened V by 2 bases and J by 0 bases, and 13 bases separated the two germline ends. CDR3 in amino acids: CASSYALQVVNTEAFF. As DNA, the CDR3 is TGTGCCAGCAGTTACGCGCTACAGGTTGTGAACACTGAAGCTTTCTTT.

V usage is TRBV7-2 and J usage is TRBJ1-1; D gene ambiguous. The CDR3 contains 15 residues. Per the germline V gene, CDR1 is SGHTA and CDR2 is FQGNSA. Trimming pared 5 bases from V and 1 base from J, leaving 14 bases between. The CDR3 region has the DNA TGTGCCAGCAGCCAACGCCCGGGCACGAACACTGAAGCTTTCTTT. Amino acids: CASSQRPGTNTEAFF.

The sample holds one count of this clone. The chain employs TRBV7-9 and TRBJ2-2; D may correspond to TRBD1 or TRBD2 (5 bases each). The germline V and J ends were trimmed by 7 bases and 4 bases, with 19 bases remaining between them. Looked up from germline, CDR1 is SEHNR and CDR2 is FQNEAQ (reference sequence). The length of the CDR3 is 16 residues. The DNA of the CDR3 is TGTGCCAGCACCCCAATGGGGTGGGGGTCCACCGGGGAGCTGTTTTTT. Encoded protein: CASTPMGWGSTGELFF.

The chain links TRBV9 to TRBJ2-3, with D possibly TRBD2 on 5 matching bases. CDR1 and CDR2 from the germline V gene are SGDLS and YYNGEE. With 1 base removed from V and 6 bases from J, the gap between germline ends came to 15 bases. The CDR3 loop spans 15 amino acids. This CDR3 reads CASSVSPSPGDTQYF. The CDR3 DNA sequence: TGTGCCAGCAGCGTAAGTCCCAGTCCGGGGGATACGCAGTATTTT.

This sequence joins TRBV5-1 and TRBJ2-3; D gene ambiguous. Germline assignment: CDR1 SGHRS and CDR2 YFSETQ. V was cut by 0 bases and J by 5 bases, with 13 bases left in between. This CDR3 comprises 15 residues. The CDR3 loop is CASSLAASPQDTQYF. In nucleotides, the CDR3 is TGCGCCAGCAGCTTGGCGGCCAGCCCCCAAGATACGCAGTATTTT.

This clone has just a few counts. The chain joins TRBV12-5 to TRBJ1-6; no reliable D call. V was cut by 1 base and J by 8 bases, with 6 bases left in between. This CDR3 is 13 amino acids long. Germline assignment: CDR1 LGHNT and CDR2 FRNRAP. In nucleotides, the CDR3 is TGTGCTAGTGGTTTGGAAGGGTATTCACCCCTCCACTTT. It codes for CASGLEGYSPLHF.

The gene calls are TRBV28 and TRBJ1-5, with 9 bases that match TRBD1. The germline gives CDR1 MDHEN, CDR2 SYDVKM. This CDR3 has 17 amino acids. Trimming took 6 bases from V and 1 from J; bases not matched to a gene: 10. The CDR3 spells CASREQGAGGSNQPQHF. For the CDR3, the DNA is TGTGCCAGCAGAGAACAGGGGGCAGGGGGGAGCAATCAGCCCCAGCATTTT.

Turning to this clone: The same CDR3 also results from other DNA sequences found in this sample. This chain uses TRBV5-4 with TRBJ2-3, with no clear D. The germline CDR1 and CDR2 sequences are SGHNT and YYREEE (reference sequence). The V end lost 0 bases, the J end lost 4 bases, and 6 bases lay between the germline ends. CDR3 length equals 13 residues. For the CDR3, the DNA is TGTGCCAGCAGCTTGGCCGGCGCAGATACGCAGTATTTT. It encodes CASSLAGADTQYF.

This chain uses TRBV7-6 with TRBJ1-1, with TRBD1 as a possible D gene (6 bases). Looked up from germline, CDR1 is SGHVS and CDR2 is FNYEAQ. The V end lost 0 bases, the J end lost 0 bases, and 8 bases lay between the germline ends. The CDR3 length is 15 residues. In nucleotides, the CDR3 is TGTGCCAGCAGCTTAGCTGGGGGGCTGAACACTGAAGCTTTCTTT. Its protein is CASSLAGGLNTEAFF.

J is TRBJ2-1 and V is TRBV9, with D possibly called TRBD1 or TRBD2 (5 bases each). The CDR3 consists of 16 residues. Trimming took off 4 bases at V and 10 bases at J, with 24 bases between the two ends. Looked up from germline, CDR1 is SGDLS and CDR2 is YYNGEE. CDR3 sequence (DNA): TGTGCCAGCAGCCGGGCGTTTGGGACGGAAGGGCGCGAGCAGTTCTTC. Its protein is CASSRAFGTEGREQFF.

The chain couples TRBV2 to TRBJ2-2; TRBD2 aligns across 11 bases. V was clipped by 4 bases and J by 4 bases; unmatched bases: 2. This CDR3 has 15 amino acids. Germline CDR1 SNHLY, CDR2 FYNNEI. The CDR3, as DNA: TGTGCCAGCAGTGGTGGACTAGCGGGCACCGGGGAGCTGTTTTTT. Translation: CASSGGLAGTGELFF.

The sample holds one count of this clone. This rearrangement joins TRBV18 to TRBJ2-7; D call uncertain. Trimming took off 3 bases at V and 3 bases at J, with 12 bases between the two ends. Germline V lookup: CDR1 KGHSH, CDR2 LQKENI. CDR3 length: 14 amino acids. The CDR3 region has the DNA TGTGCCAGCTCACCCCCCGCGATGAGCTACGAGCAGTACTTC. Amino acid sequence: CASSPPAMSYEQYF. Together with reference TRBV18 and TRBJ2-7, the CDR3 gives the full variable domain: NAGVMQNPRHLVRRRGQEARLRCSPMKGHSHVYWYRQLPEEGLKFMVYLQKENIIDESGMPKERFSAEFPKEGPSILRIQQVVRGDSAAYFCASSPPAMSYEQYFGPGTRLTVT.